The subject of this entry is one TCR beta chain. Its cognate antigen is unknown. These data come from a study of Ad26.COV2.S vaccination and SARS-CoV-2 variants. On the study more broadly: Enrollment placed the donor in the COV1001 Ad26.COV2.S trial arm. General study findings and limits: Vaccine recipients and placebo recipients showed similar non-spike TCR breadth.

V lost 3 bases to trimming and J lost 3 bases, with 14 bases between them. The V gene's germline CDR1 is KGHSH and CDR2 LQKENI. This CDR3 region has 15 residues. Treatment: roughly 19 received Ad26.COV2.S at low or high dose, single or two shots; 5 received placebo; per-sample allocation not given. Material that was analyzed had been drawn on day 63 after the first vaccine or placebo injection. An adult aged 18-55 years in Boston served as the donor. Only in-frame clones appear in the TCRdb table, and some are missing; sequencing was by immunoSEQ multiplex PCR. The table has some 390,000 clones, around nine tenths seen once.

This chain links TRBV18 with TRBJ1-1; maybe TRBD1 (6 bases). The sample was peripheral blood, taken in a trial of Ad26.COV2.S vaccine versus placebo. The source of this sequence is a person aged 18-65 years who received the Ad26.COV2.S COVID-19 vaccine or a placebo. CDR3 amino acids: CASSPGGGPDTEAFF. CDR3 nucleotides: TGTGCCAGCTCACCGGGAGGGGGGCCCGACACTGAAGCTTTCTTT.